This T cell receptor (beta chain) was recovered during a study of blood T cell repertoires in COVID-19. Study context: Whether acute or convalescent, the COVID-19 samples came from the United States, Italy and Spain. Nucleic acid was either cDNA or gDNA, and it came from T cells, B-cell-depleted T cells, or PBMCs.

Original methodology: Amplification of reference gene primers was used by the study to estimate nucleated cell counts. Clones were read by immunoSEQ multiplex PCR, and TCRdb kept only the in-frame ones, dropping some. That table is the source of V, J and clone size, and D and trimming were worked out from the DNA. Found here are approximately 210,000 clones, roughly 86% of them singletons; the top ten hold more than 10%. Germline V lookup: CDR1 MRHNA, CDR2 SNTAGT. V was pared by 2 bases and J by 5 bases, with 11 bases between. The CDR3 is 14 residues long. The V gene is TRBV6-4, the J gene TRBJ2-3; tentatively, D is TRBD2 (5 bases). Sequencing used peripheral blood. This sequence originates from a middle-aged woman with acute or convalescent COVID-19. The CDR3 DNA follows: TGTGCCAGCAGTGACGCCGCCGAGGGAGATACGCAGTATTTT. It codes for CASSDAAEGDTQYF.